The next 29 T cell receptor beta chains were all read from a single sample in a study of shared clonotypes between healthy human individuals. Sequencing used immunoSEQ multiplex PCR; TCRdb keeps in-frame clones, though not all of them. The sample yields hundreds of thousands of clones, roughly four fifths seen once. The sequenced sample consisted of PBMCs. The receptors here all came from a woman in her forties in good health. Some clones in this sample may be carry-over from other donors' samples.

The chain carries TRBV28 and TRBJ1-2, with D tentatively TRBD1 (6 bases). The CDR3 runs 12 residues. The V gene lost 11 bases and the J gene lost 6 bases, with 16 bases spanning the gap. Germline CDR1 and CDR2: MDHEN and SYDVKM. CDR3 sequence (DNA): TGTGCCCACCTGGGCAGGGGCGATGGCTACACCTTC. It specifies CAHLGRGDGYTF.

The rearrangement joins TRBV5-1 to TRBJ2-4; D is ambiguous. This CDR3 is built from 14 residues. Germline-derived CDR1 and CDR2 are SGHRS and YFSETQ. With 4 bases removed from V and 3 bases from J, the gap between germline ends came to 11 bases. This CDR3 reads CASSHTSVKNIQYF. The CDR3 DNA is TGCGCCAGCAGCCACACATCCGTCAAAAACATTCAGTACTTC.

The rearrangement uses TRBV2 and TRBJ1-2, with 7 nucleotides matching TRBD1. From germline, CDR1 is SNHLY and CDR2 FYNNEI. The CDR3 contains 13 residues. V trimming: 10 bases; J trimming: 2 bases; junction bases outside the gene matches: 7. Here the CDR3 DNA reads TGTGCCACCAGGGGGATAGTAAACTATGGCTACACCTTC. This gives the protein CATRGIVNYGYTF.

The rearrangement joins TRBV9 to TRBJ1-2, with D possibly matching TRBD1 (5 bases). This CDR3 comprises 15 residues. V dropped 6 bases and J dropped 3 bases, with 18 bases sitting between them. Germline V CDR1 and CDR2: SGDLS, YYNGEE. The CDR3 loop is CASTKGVNMDYGYTF. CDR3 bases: TGTGCCAGCACTAAAGGGGTAAATATGGACTATGGCTACACCTTC.

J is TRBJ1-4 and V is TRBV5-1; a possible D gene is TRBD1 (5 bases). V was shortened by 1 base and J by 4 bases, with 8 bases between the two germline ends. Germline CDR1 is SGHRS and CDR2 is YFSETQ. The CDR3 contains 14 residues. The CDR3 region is CASSLTGINEKLFF. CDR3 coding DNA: TGCGCCAGCAGCTTGACAGGAATTAATGAAAAACTGTTTTTT.

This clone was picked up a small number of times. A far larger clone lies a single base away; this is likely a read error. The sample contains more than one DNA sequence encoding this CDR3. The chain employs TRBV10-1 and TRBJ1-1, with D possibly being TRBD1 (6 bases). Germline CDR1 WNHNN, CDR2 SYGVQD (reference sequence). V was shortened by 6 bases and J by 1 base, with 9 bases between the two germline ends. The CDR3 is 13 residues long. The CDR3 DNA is TGCGCCAGCAGACAGGGAACGAACACTGAAGCTTTCTTT. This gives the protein CASRQGTNTEAFF.

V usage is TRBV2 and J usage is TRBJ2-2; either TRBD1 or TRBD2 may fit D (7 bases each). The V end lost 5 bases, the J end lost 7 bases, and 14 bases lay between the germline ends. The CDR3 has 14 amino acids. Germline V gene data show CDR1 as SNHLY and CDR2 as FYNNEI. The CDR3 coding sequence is TGTGCCAGCAGTTTTCAGGGGGAGGGCGGGGAGCTGTTTTTT. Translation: CASSFQGEGGELFF.

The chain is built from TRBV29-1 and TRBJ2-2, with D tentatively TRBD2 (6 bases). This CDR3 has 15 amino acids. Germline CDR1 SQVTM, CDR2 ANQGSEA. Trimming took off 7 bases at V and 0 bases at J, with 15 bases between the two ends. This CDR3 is CSALGGFPNTGELFF. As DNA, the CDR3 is TGCAGCGCCCTGGGGGGATTTCCGAACACCGGGGAGCTGTTTTTT.

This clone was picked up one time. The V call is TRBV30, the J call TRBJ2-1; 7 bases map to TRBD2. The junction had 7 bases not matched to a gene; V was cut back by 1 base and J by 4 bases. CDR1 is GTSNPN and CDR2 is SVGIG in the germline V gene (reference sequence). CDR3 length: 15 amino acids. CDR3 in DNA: TGTGCCTGGAGTGGGGTGAGCGGGAATTACAATGAGCAGTTCTTC. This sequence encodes CAWSGVSGNYNEQFF.

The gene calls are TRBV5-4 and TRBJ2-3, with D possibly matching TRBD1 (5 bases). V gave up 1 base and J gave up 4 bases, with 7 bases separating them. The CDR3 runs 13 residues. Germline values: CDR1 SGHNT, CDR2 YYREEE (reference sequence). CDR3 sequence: CASSLQGPDTQYF. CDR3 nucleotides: TGTGCCAGCAGCTTGCAGGGCCCAGATACGCAGTATTTT. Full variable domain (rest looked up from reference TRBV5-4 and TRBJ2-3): ETGVTQSPTHLIKTRGQQVTLRCSSQSGHNTVSWYQQALGQGPQFIFQYYREEENGRGNFPPRFSGLQFPNYSSELNVNALELDDSALYLCASSLQGPDTQYFGPGTRLTVL.

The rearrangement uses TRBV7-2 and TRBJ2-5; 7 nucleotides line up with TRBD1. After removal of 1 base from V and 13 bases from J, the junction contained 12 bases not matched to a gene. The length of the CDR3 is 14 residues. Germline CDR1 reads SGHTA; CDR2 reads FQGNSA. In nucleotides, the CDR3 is TGTGCCAGCAGCTTAGGTGTTGGGGGACAGTCGTGGTACTTC. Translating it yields CASSLGVGGQSWYF.

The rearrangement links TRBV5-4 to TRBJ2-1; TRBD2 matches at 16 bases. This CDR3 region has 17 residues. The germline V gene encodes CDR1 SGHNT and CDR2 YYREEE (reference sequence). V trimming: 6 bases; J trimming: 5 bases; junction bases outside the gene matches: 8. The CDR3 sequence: CASTPGGLAGGHNEQFF. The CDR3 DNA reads TGTGCCAGCACCCCGGGGGGACTAGCGGGAGGGCACAATGAGCAGTTCTTC.

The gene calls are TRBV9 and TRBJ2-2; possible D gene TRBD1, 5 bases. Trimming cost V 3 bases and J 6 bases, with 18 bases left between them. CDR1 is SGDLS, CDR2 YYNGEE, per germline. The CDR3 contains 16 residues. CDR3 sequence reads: CASSAQSRVVAGELFF. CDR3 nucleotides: TGTGCCAGCAGCGCCCAGTCCAGGGTAGTCGCCGGGGAGCTGTTTTTT.

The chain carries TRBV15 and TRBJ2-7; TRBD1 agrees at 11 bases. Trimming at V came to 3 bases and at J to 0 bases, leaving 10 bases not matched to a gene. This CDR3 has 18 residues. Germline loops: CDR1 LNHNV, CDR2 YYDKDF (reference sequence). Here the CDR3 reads CATSRAWGQGVSSYEQYF. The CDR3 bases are TGTGCCACCAGCAGGGCATGGGGACAGGGGGTCAGCTCCTACGAGCAGTACTTC.

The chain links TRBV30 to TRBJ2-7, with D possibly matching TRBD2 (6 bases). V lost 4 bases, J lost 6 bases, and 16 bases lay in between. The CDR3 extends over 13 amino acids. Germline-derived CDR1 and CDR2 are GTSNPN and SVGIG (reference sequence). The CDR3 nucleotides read TGTGCCTGGACCTCTGGGGGGAAGTCCGAGCAGTACTTC. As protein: CAWTSGGKSEQYF.

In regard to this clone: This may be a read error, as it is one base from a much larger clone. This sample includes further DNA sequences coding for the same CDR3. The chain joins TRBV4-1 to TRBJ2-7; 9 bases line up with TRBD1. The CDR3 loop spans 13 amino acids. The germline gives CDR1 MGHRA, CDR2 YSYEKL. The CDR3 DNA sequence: TGCGCTAGCAGCGCACAGGGGGCCCACGAGCAGTACTTC. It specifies CASSAQGAHEQYF.

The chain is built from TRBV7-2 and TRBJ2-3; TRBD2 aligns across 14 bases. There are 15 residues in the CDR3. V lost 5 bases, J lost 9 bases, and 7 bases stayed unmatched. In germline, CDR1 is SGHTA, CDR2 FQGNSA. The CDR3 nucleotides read TGTGCCAGCAGCAGACTAGCGGGAGGGCCATGGACGCAGTATTTT. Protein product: CASSRLAGGPWTQYF.

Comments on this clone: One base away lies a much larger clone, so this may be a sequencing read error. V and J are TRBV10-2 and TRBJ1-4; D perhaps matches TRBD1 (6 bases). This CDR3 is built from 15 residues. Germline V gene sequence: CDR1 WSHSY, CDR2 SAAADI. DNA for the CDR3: TGCGCCAGCAGGGGAACAGGGACAACTATTGAAAAACTGTTTTTT. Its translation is CASRGTGTTIEKLFF.

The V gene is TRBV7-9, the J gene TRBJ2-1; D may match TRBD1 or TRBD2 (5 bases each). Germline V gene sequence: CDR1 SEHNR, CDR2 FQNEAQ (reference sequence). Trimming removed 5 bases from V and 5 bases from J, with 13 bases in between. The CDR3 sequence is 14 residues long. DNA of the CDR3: TGTGCCAGCAGCGGGGTACTGGGGGACAATGAGCAGTTCTTC. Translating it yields CASSGVLGDNEQFF.

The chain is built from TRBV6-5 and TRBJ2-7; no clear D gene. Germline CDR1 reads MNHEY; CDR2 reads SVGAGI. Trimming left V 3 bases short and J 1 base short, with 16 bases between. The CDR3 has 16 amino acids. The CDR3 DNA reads TGTGCCAGCAGTTATGCCCTGCAGGTCCGATCCTACGAGCAGTACTTC. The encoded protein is CASSYALQVRSYEQYF.

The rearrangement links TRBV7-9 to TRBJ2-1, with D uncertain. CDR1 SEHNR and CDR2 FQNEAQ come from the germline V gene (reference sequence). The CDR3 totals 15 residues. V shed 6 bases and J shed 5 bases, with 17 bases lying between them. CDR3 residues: CASRGEAIINNEQFF. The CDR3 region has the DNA TGTGCCAGCAGGGGTGAAGCCATAATTAACAATGAGCAGTTCTTC. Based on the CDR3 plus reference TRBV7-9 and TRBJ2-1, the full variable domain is DTGVSQNPRHKITKRGQNVTFRCDPISEHNRLYWYRQTLGQGPEFLTYFQNEAQLEKSRLLSDRFSAERPKGSFSTLEIQRTEQGDSAMYLCASRGEAIINNEQFFGPGTRLTVL.

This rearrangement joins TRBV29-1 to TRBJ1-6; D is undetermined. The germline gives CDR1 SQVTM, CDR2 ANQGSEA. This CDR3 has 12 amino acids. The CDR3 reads CRLGSCNSPLHF. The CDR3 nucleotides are TGCAGGCTAGGCAGTTGTAATTCACCCCTCCACTTT. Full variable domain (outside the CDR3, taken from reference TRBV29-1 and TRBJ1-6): SAVISQKPSRDICQRGTSLTIQCQVDSQVTMMFWYRQQPGQSLTLIATANQGSEATYESGFVIDKFPISRPNLTFSTLTVSNMSPEDSSIYLCRLGSCNSPLHFGNGTRLTVT.

CDR3 sequence reads: CAWSVRRLAKSYNEQFF. CDR3 DNA sequence: TGTGCCTGGAGTGTACGTAGACTAGCGAAGTCCTACAATGAGCAGTTCTTC. The chain combines TRBV30 with TRBJ2-1; TRBD2 matches 8 bases. Germline V lookup: CDR1 GTSNPN, CDR2 SVGIG (reference sequence). V gave up 0 bases and J gave up 1 base; unmatched junction bases: 8. This CDR3 has 17 residues. The full variable domain, with the rest looked up from reference TRBV30 and TRBJ2-1, is SQTIHQWPATLVQPVGSPLSLECTVEGTSNPNLYWYRQAAGRGLQLLFYSVGIGQISSEVPQNLSASRPQDRQFILSSKKLLLSDSGFYLCAWSVRRLAKSYNEQFFGPGTRLTVL.

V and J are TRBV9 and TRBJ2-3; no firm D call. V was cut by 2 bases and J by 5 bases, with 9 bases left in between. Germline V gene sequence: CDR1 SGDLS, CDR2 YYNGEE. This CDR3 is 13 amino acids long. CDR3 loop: CASSVHIGDTQYF. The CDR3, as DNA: TGTGCCAGCAGCGTTCACATAGGAGATACGCAGTATTTT.

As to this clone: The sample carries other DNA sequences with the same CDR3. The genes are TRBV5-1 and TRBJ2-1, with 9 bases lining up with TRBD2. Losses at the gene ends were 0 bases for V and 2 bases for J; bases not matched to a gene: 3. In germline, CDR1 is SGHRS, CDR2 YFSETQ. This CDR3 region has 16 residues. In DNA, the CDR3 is TGCGCCAGCAGCTTGGAATCTAGCGGGGCCTACAATGAGCAGTTCTTC. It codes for CASSLESSGAYNEQFF.

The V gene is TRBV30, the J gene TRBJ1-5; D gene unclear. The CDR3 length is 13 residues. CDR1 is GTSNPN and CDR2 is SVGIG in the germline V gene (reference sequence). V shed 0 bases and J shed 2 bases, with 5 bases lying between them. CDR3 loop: CAWSVSRNQPQHF. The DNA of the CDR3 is TGTGCCTGGAGTGTAAGCCGCAATCAGCCCCAGCATTTT. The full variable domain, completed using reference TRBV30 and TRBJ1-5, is SQTIHQWPATLVQPVGSPLSLECTVEGTSNPNLYWYRQAAGRGLQLLFYSVGIGQISSEVPQNLSASRPQDRQFILSSKKLLLSDSGFYLCAWSVSRNQPQHFGDGTRLSIL.

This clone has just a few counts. CDR3 DNA sequence: TGTGCCAGCAGCCCCCCCCCTCCGGGACAGGGCTACAATGAGCAGTTCTTC. This encodes CASSPPPPGQGYNEQFF. The chain is built from TRBV5-4 and TRBJ2-1, with 9 bases identical to TRBD1. This CDR3 has 17 residues. V lost 4 bases, J lost 3 bases, and 11 bases stayed unmatched. Germline assignment: CDR1 SGHNT and CDR2 YYREEE (reference sequence).

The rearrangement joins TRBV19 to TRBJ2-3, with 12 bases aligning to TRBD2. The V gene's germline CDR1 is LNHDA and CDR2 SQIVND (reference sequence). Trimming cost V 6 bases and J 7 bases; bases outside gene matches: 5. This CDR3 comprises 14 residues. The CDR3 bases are TGTGCCAGTAGAGGACTAGCGGGACCCCATACGCAGTATTTT. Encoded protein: CASRGLAGPHTQYF.

In DNA, the CDR3 is TGTGCCAGCATGGTAGGTGTCCCGAACACTGAAGCTTTCTTT. It specifies CASMVGVPNTEAFF. The V and J genes are TRBV28 and TRBJ1-1; D is unclear. Germline V CDR1 and CDR2: MDHEN, SYDVKM. The CDR3 spans 14 residues. Trimming left V 7 bases short and J 1 base short, with 13 bases between.